Listed below are T cell receptor beta chains from one sample, sequenced in a study of cytomegalovirus exposure and HLA in healthy donors. Using immunoSEQ multiplex PCR, the repertoire was profiled, and TCRdb retains in-frame clones only, with some absent. This table has roughly 100,000 clones, around 10% appearing once. The sequenced sample was PBMCs. The receptors were sampled from a man aged 35 to 55 in good health and CMV-seropositive. Both conserved end residues are part of each CDR3. A D gene is named only where the DNA matches it firmly. Clone sizes are given selectively: once, few, many, or a class where the clone is expanded.

size	J	V	D	CDR3	DNA
many	TRBJ2-1	TRBV27	TRBD2	CASSQPGGPYNEQFF	TGTGCCAGCAGTCAACCGGGAGGGCCTTACAATGAGCAGTTCTTC
-	TRBJ2-2	TRBV4-1	-	CASSQAGTSHTGELFF	TGCGCCAGCAGCCAGGCCGGGACAAGTCACACCGGGGAGCTGTTTTTT
few	TRBJ1-5	TRBV30	-	CAWSSPPGTSNQPQHF	TGTGCCTGGAGTTCGCCGCCCGGGACATCGAATCAGCCCCAGCATTTT
-	TRBJ1-5	TRBV7-2	-	CASSFRLGNQPQHF	TGTGCCAGCAGCTTTAGACTTGGCAATCAGCCCCAGCATTTT
-	TRBJ2-1	TRBV7-2	TRBD2	CASRGLAGMRVNEQFF	TGTGCCAGCAGGGGACTAGCGGGAATGAGGGTTAATGAGCAGTTCTTC
few	TRBJ2-2	TRBV5-6	-	CASSSTWDFNTGELFF	TGTGCCAGCAGCTCGACCTGGGACTTCAACACCGGGGAGCTGTTTTTT
few	TRBJ2-1	TRBV27	TRBD2	CASRGGRAEIYNEQFF	TGTGCCAGCAGGGGCGGGAGGGCCGAAATCTACAATGAGCAGTTCTTC
-	TRBJ2-1	TRBV11-1	TRBD1	CASSLEGQGYHVYNEQFF	TGTGCCAGCAGCTTAGAGGGACAGGGGTACCACGTATACAATGAGCAGTTCTTC
-	TRBJ2-1	TRBV5-4	TRBD1	CASSLGLDRENEQFF	TGTGCCAGCAGCTTGGGATTAGACAGGGAAAATGAGCAGTTCTTC
few	TRBJ2-7	TRBV6-5	-	CASSFDTSYEQYF	TGTGCCAGCAGTTTTGACACCTCCTACGAGCAGTACTTC
few	TRBJ1-4	TRBV7-9	TRBD1	CASSLRGTGNEKLFF	TGTGCCAGCAGCTTAAGGGGGACAGGGAATGAAAAACTGTTTTTT
-	TRBJ2-7	TRBV7-9	TRBD2	CASSLTSGRYEQYF	TGTGCCAGCAGCTTGACTAGCGGGAGGTACGAGCAGTACTTC
-	TRBJ2-7	TRBV5-1	-	CASSGTVYEQYF	TGCGCCAGCAGCGGAACAGTCTACGAGCAGTACTTC
-	TRBJ2-7	TRBV5-1	-	CARSLPGEFQQYF	TGCGCCAGAAGCTTGCCGGGGGAGTTTCAGCAGTACTTC
few	TRBJ2-7	TRBV19	TRBD1	CASKGDRWFF	TGTGCCTCTAAGGGGGACAGGTGGTTCTTC
-	TRBJ2-7	TRBV6-5	-	CASGGSNAYEQYF	TGTGCCAGCGGGGGGAGTAACGCCTACGAGCAGTACTTC
-	TRBJ2-3	TRBV27	TRBD2	CASSLAGVRFDTQYF	TGTGCCAGCAGTCTAGCGGGAGTGCGTTTCGATACGCAGTATTTT
-	TRBJ1-1	TRBV21-1	-	CASSRQGNTEAFF	TGTGCCAGCAGCCGACAGGGGAACACTGAAGCTTTCTTT
-	TRBJ2-2	TRBV5-5	TRBD1	CASSFNRDRVDTGELFF	TGTGCCAGCAGCTTTAATAGGGACAGGGTCGACACCGGGGAGCTGTTTTTT
-	TRBJ1-2	TRBV7-9	-	CASTRMGAETYGYTF	TGTGCCAGCACCCGGATGGGGGCCGAAACTTATGGCTACACCTTC
few	TRBJ1-1	TRBV7-3	-	CASSPQLGAVATEAFF	TGTGCCAGCAGCCCCCAGCTTGGGGCGGTGGCCACTGAAGCTTTCTTT
few	TRBJ1-5	TRBV27	TRBD1	CASAGQGLINQPQHF	TGTGCCAGCGCAGGACAGGGCCTGATAAATCAGCCCCAGCATTTT
-	TRBJ2-3	TRBV27	-	CATRGGIGTDTQYF	TGTGCCACTAGGGGCGGGATTGGCACAGATACGCAGTATTTT
few	TRBJ2-2	TRBV28	-	CASRPGPGGFTGELFF	TGTGCCAGCAGACCCGGACCAGGGGGGTTCACCGGGGAGCTGTTTTTT
few	TRBJ1-5	TRBV19	-	CASSIAPRQRLDHSSNQPQHF	TGTGCCAGTAGTATAGCCCCTCGGCAGCGACTGGATCACTCTAGCAATCAGCCCCAGCATTTT
few	TRBJ1-2	TRBV27	TRBD1	CASMGVREGGRGYTF	TGTGCCAGCATGGGAGTTAGAGAAGGGGGCAGGGGCTACACCTTC
-	TRBJ2-5	TRBV5-1	TRBD1	CASSHRQGRKTQYF	TGCGCCAGCAGCCACCGACAGGGGCGGAAGACCCAGTACTTC
-	TRBJ2-1	TRBV6-6	TRBD2	CASSPSGVEQFF	TGTGCCAGCAGCCCTAGCGGGGTTGAGCAGTTCTTC
few	TRBJ1-4	TRBV7-9	-	CASSLDSATNEKLFF	TGTGCCAGCAGCTTGGACAGCGCCACTAATGAAAAACTGTTTTTT
-	TRBJ2-7	TRBV11-2	TRBD2	CASSPETGGGEQYF	TGTGCCAGCAGCCCCGAGACGGGAGGTGGCGAGCAGTACTTC
-	TRBJ2-3	TRBV9	TRBD2	CASSLTPGLPISDTQYF	TGTGCCAGCAGCTTAACACCGGGACTACCGATTTCAGATACGCAGTATTTT
-	TRBJ2-7	TRBV6-1	-	CASSEEVDRQYF	TGTGCCAGCAGTGAAGAAGTAGATCGGCAGTACTTC
-	TRBJ1-2	TRBV4-1	TRBD1	CASSQTGQGGYTF	TGCGCCAGCAGCCAAACCGGACAGGGAGGCTACACCTTC
-	TRBJ2-1	TRBV27	TRBD2	CASKGTSGRGDNEQFF	TGTGCCAGCAAAGGGACTAGCGGGAGGGGGGACAATGAGCAGTTCTTC
-	TRBJ2-3	TRBV28	TRBD2	CASRKRLAGRGTDTQYF	TGTGCCAGCAGGAAAAGACTAGCGGGACGGGGCACAGATACGCAGTATTTT
many	TRBJ1-1	TRBV5-1	-	CASSLAQNTEAFF	TGCGCCAGCAGCTTGGCCCAGAACACTGAAGCTTTCTTT
once	TRBJ2-1	TRBV7-9	TRBD1	CASSTTGGKKEFF	TGTGCCAGCAGCACGACAGGGGGCAAGAAAGAGTTCTTC
-	TRBJ1-2	TRBV19	-	CASSPTAYGYTF	TGTGCCAGTAGTCCAACAGCCTATGGCTACACCTTC
few	TRBJ2-3	TRBV10-1	TRBD1	CASLIDRENFPVHTDTQYF	TGCGCCAGCTTAATTGACAGGGAAAATTTCCCAGTGCACACAGATACGCAGTATTTT
-	TRBJ1-1	TRBV11-2	TRBD1	CASSLGQGREAFF	TGTGCCAGCAGCCTAGGACAGGGCCGTGAAGCTTTCTTT
-	TRBJ2-1	TRBV7-9	-	CASSGTVEIEQFF	TGTGCCAGCAGCGGAACCGTGGAGATTGAGCAGTTCTTC
few	TRBJ1-6	TRBV13	TRBD1	CASSEQGYNSPLHF	TGTGCCAGCAGCGAACAGGGGTATAATTCACCCCTCCACTTT
few	TRBJ2-3	TRBV15	-	CATSRDRGRPDTQYF	TGTGCCACCAGCAGAGATCGTGGGAGGCCGGATACGCAGTATTTT
few	TRBJ2-2	TRBV7-2	TRBD1	CASSLAPGGYTGELFF	TGTGCCAGCAGCTTAGCCCCAGGGGGCTACACCGGGGAGCTGTTTTTT
few	TRBJ2-7	TRBV5-6	TRBD1	CASSYRQGSYEQYF	TGTGCCAGCAGCTATAGACAGGGGTCCTACGAGCAGTACTTC
-	TRBJ2-7	TRBV27	TRBD2	CASSRGVAGAYEQYF	TGTGCCAGCTCTCGAGGGGTAGCGGGAGCATACGAGCAGTACTTC
few	TRBJ2-7	TRBV14	TRBD1	CASSHALRWDRAYEQYF	TGTGCCAGCAGCCATGCCCTCCGATGGGACAGGGCCTACGAGCAGTACTTC
-	TRBJ1-5	TRBV5-1	-	CASSSEGQKNQPQHF	TGCGCCAGCAGTTCCGAGGGACAAAAAAATCAGCCCCAGCATTTT
few	TRBJ1-1	TRBV6-5	TRBD1	CASSYSTDRVQTEAFF	TGTGCCAGCAGTTACTCGACTGACAGGGTCCAGACTGAAGCTTTCTTT
-	TRBJ2-1	TRBV7-2	TRBD2	CASSTRTSDYNEQFF	TGTGCCAGCAGCACCCGGACTAGCGACTACAATGAGCAGTTCTTC
few	TRBJ2-3	TRBV9	TRBD2	CASSPRGGGVGSPDTQYF	TGTGCCAGCAGCCCCCGCGGGGGGGGCGTCGGGTCCCCAGATACGCAGTATTTT
-	TRBJ2-7	TRBV10-1	-	CAREGDRTYEQYF	TGCGCCAGAGAAGGCGACAGAACCTACGAGCAGTACTTC
-	TRBJ1-3	TRBV6-6	-	CASTRAGTGNTIYF	TGTGCCAGCACCCGCGCAGGGACTGGAAACACCATATATTTT
few	TRBJ2-1	TRBV28	TRBD2	CASSPIAGYNEQFF	TGTGCCAGCAGTCCAATAGCGGGTTACAATGAGCAGTTCTTC